The 2 T cell receptor beta chains listed next were all sequenced from one sample in a study of OX40 agonist ivuxolimab in advanced cancers. Using immunoSEQ multiplex PCR, the repertoire was profiled, and TCRdb retains in-frame clones only, with some absent. The sample shows roughly 87,000 clones, roughly 90% of them seen only once. The sample in question was CD4+ or CD8+ T cells sorted from blood, obtained in a trial of the OX40 agonist ivuxolimab. These receptors originate from an adult with an advanced solid tumor such as melanoma, head and neck, liver or kidney cancer.

The genes are TRBV27 and TRBJ2-1, with D possibly matching TRBD2 (7 bases). Deletions cut 0 bases from V and 4 bases from J, with 13 bases between. CDR1 and CDR2 (germline): MNHEY, SMNVEV (reference sequence). The length of the CDR3 is 16 residues. As DNA, the CDR3 is TGTGCCAGCAGTTTATCGATCGGGGGGCGGTACAATGAGCAGTTCTTC. Protein: CASSLSIGGRYNEQFF.

This CDR3 is CASSSRDRGSGTSGAVAGELFF. The CDR3 bases are TGTGCCAGCAGTTCCCGGGACAGGGGCTCCGGGACTAGCGGGGCCGTTGCCGGGGAGCTGTTTTTT. The rearrangement links TRBV27 to TRBJ2-2, with 13 bases identical to TRBD2. The CDR3 is 22 amino acids. The V and J ends lost 4 bases and 6 bases, in that order; junction bases with no gene match: 23. CDR1 and CDR2 (germline): MNHEY, SMNVEV (reference sequence).